The rows below give T cell receptor beta chains drawn from one sample of a study of shared clonotypes between healthy human individuals. Using immunoSEQ multiplex PCR, the repertoire was profiled, and TCRdb retains in-frame clones only, with some absent. The sample includes about 2.3 million clones, over 85% seen only once; the top ten take about 0.41%. The sequencing sample was made of naive CD4+ T cells from PBMCs. The receptor set was obtained from a man between 18 and 35 years old in good health. Some clones in this sample may be carry-over from other donors' samples. CDR3s include the opening cysteine and the closing phenylalanine or tryptophan. A D gene is named only where the DNA matches it firmly. Rows may omit the clone size; those that give it use once, few, many or a size class.

abundance	d_gene	v_gene	j_gene	CDR3aa	CDR3nt
NA	TRBD1	TRBV19	TRBJ1-4	CASSVPRGRGSEKLFF	TGTGCCAGTAGTGTCCCGAGGGGGCGCGGATCGGAAAAACTGTTTTTT
once	NA	TRBV5-1	TRBJ1-2	CASSLDPGAKSGGYTF	TGCGCCAGCAGCTTGGATCCGGGGGCGAAATCCGGTGGCTACACCTTC
NA	NA	TRBV7-6	TRBJ2-7	CASSSFGGAYEQYF	TGTGCCAGCAGCTCATTTGGGGGAGCCTACGAGCAGTACTTC
NA	NA	TRBV11-1	TRBJ2-7	CASSLRVGQAGGEQYF	TGTGCCAGCAGCTTGAGAGTCGGCCAAGCCGGCGGCGAGCAGTACTTC
NA	NA	TRBV5-4	TRBJ2-1	CASSSLQTGFHNEQFF	TGTGCCAGCAGCTCGTTGCAGACGGGGTTCCACAATGAGCAGTTCTTC
NA	NA	TRBV28	TRBJ1-2	CASSLGLGGKYTF	TGTGCCAGCAGTTTAGGCCTCGGGGGCAAGTACACCTTC
NA	NA	TRBV15	TRBJ2-7	CATSRAGSSYEQYF	TGTGCCACCAGCAGAGCCGGCAGCTCCTACGAGCAGTACTTC
NA	NA	TRBV9	TRBJ2-7	CASSPRFLADEQYF	TGTGCCAGCAGCCCAAGGTTCCTCGCGGACGAGCAGTACTTC
NA	NA	TRBV5-1	TRBJ2-5	CASSFPGPGETQYF	TGCGCCAGCAGCTTCCCTGGGCCTGGAGAGACCCAGTACTTC
NA	NA	TRBV27	TRBJ1-1	CAVYGSSTEAFF	TGTGCCGTGTACGGCAGTTCCACTGAAGCTTTCTTT
NA	NA	TRBV7-3	TRBJ2-7	CASSLVRGYEQYF	TGTGCCAGCAGCTTAGTGAGGGGCTACGAGCAGTACTTC
NA	NA	TRBV5-6	TRBJ1-2	CASSPRVGGYTF	TGTGCCAGCAGCCCCCGGGTCGGCGGCTACACCTTC
NA	TRBD1	TRBV2	TRBJ1-5	CASDREKDQPQHF	TGTGCCAGTGACAGGGAAAAGGATCAGCCCCAGCATTTT
NA	NA	TRBV5-4	TRBJ2-1	CASSFAGGYNEQFF	TGTGCCAGCAGCTTCGCCGGAGGCTACAATGAGCAGTTCTTC
NA	NA	TRBV29-1	TRBJ2-5	CSAADTYQETQYF	TGCAGCGCCGCTGACACTTACCAAGAGACCCAGTACTTC
NA	NA	TRBV5-1	TRBJ2-5	CASSFSNQETQYF	TGCGCCAGCAGCTTCTCAAATCAAGAGACCCAGTACTTC
NA	TRBD2	TRBV6-5	TRBJ2-1	CASSYSPSGYNEQFF	TGTGCCAGCAGTTACTCGCCTAGCGGTTACAATGAGCAGTTCTTC
NA	NA	TRBV14	TRBJ2-7	CASRGEGVHEQYF	TGTGCCAGCCGTGGGGAGGGGGTGCACGAGCAGTACTTC
NA	NA	TRBV2	TRBJ2-7	CASSVGGRYEQYF	TGTGCCAGCAGTGTCGGGGGGCGGTACGAGCAGTACTTC
NA	NA	TRBV7-2	TRBJ1-1	CASSLELNTEAFF	TGTGCCAGCAGCTTAGAGTTGAACACTGAAGCTTTCTTT
NA	TRBD1	TRBV18	TRBJ2-7	CASSARDRGSYEQYF	TGTGCCAGCTCAGCCCGGGACAGGGGGTCCTACGAGCAGTACTTC
NA	NA	TRBV18	TRBJ2-1	CASSPRGGSGHEQFF	TGTGCCAGCTCACCTCGAGGGGGGAGCGGGCATGAGCAGTTCTTC
NA	NA	TRBV6-5	TRBJ1-2	CASSYSSPNYGYTF	TGTGCCAGCAGTTACTCGTCCCCTAACTATGGCTACACCTTC
NA	NA	TRBV7-9	TRBJ2-3	CASSLSGLSTDTQYF	TGTGCCAGCAGCCTCAGCGGGCTTAGCACAGATACGCAGTATTTT
NA	NA	TRBV28	TRBJ1-2	CASSPPLKYGYTF	TGTGCCAGCAGTCCCCCCTTAAAGTATGGCTACACCTTC
NA	TRBD2	TRBV18	TRBJ2-7	CASSPGTSGRYEQYF	TGTGCCAGCTCACCAGGGACTAGCGGGCGCTACGAGCAGTACTTC
NA	TRBD2	TRBV18	TRBJ2-7	CASSHPRPSSGTSYEQYF	TGTGCCAGCTCGCACCCACGGCCCTCTAGCGGAACCTCCTACGAGCAGTACTTC
NA	NA	TRBV7-2	TRBJ2-7	CASSPALSSVEQYF	TGTGCCAGCAGCCCCGCCCTCAGTAGCGTCGAGCAGTACTTC
NA	NA	TRBV2	TRBJ2-5	CASTPGTQETQYF	TGTGCCAGCACCCCAGGGACCCAAGAGACCCAGTACTTC
NA	TRBD2	TRBV6-5	TRBJ2-1	CASRETSGAYNEQFF	TGTGCCAGCAGGGAGACTAGCGGAGCCTACAATGAGCAGTTCTTC
NA	TRBD2	TRBV5-4	TRBJ2-7	CASSSGPSGRAYEQYF	TGTGCCAGCAGCTCGGGTCCTAGCGGGAGGGCCTACGAGCAGTACTTC
NA	TRBD1	TRBV28	TRBJ2-7	CASSSGQVSSYEQYF	TGTGCCAGCAGTTCCGGACAGGTGAGCTCCTACGAGCAGTACTTC
NA	TRBD1	TRBV6-5	TRBJ2-7	CASSYLQGPTYEQYF	TGTGCCAGCAGTTATCTACAGGGGCCAACCTACGAGCAGTACTTC
NA	NA	TRBV18	TRBJ1-6	CASSPFSWGENSPLHF	TGTGCCAGCTCACCCTTCTCATGGGGTGAAAATTCACCCCTCCACTTT
NA	TRBD2	TRBV18	TRBJ2-1	CASSPGTSGANEQFF	TGTGCCAGCTCACCAGGGACTAGCGGGGCCAATGAGCAGTTCTTC
NA	TRBD1	TRBV7-2	TRBJ1-1	CASRFPGTGKVNTEAFF	TGTGCCAGCAGGTTCCCGGGGACAGGGAAGGTGAACACTGAAGCTTTCTTT
NA	NA	TRBV5-1	TRBJ1-3	CASSLGTTGNTIYF	TGCGCCAGCAGCTTGGGGACAACTGGAAACACCATATATTTT